The clone carrying this TCR beta chain was counted at least ten times. Its antigen is still unknown. Unique molecular identifiers were used to barcode this TCRbeta library. A single record per CDR3 protein comes from TCRdb applying MiXCR to the PCR reads. The table shows some 76,000 distinct CDR3 sequences, with roughly 11% occurring only once. The data derive from a study of T-cell reconstitution after alpha-beta-depleted transplantation in children. Study observations and caveats: A year post-transplant, T-cell counts and diversity derived mostly from newly produced T cells. After transplant, at about two months, alpha-beta T cells were reportedly derived from several hundred expanded graft clones. From surviving recipient T cells and thymic progenitors came the high day-60 TCRbeta diversity observed in some patients.

V was pared by 4 bases and J by 1 base, with 15 bases of the junction left unmatched. The CDR3 sequence is 18 residues long. This specimen consisted of PBMCs, obtained before TCRalphabeta/CD19-depleted stem cell transplant. This chain uses TRBV12-3 or TRBV12-4 with TRBJ2-7; TRBD2 aligns across 8 bases. This TCR was sampled from a boy aged 10-17 years with acute myeloid leukemia, due to receive a stem cell transplant. CDR3 DNA: TGTGCCAGCAGTTCCAGTTTAGGGACGGGAGGGGTTTCCTACGAGCAGTACTTC. The encoded protein is CASSSSLGTGGVSYEQYF.